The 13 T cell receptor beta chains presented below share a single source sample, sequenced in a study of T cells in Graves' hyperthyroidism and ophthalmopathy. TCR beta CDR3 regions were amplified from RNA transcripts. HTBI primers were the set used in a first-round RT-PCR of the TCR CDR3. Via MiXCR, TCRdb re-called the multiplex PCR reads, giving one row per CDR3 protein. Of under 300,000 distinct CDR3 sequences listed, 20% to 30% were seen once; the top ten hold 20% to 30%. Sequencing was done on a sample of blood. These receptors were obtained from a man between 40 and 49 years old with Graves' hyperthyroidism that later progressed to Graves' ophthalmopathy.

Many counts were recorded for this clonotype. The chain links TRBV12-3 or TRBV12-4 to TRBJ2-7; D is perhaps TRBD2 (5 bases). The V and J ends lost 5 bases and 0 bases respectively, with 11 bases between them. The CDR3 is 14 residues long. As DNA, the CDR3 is TGTGCCAGCAGTACCCCCAGCGGCTCCTACGAGCAGTACTTC. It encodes CASSTPSGSYEQYF.

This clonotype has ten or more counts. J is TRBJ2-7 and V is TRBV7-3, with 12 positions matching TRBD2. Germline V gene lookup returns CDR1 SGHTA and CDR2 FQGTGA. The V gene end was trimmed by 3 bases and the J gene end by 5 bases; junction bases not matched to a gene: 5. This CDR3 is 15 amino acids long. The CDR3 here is CASSFLTSGSHEQYF. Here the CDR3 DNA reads TGTGCCAGCAGCTTTTTGACTAGCGGGAGCCACGAGCAGTACTTC. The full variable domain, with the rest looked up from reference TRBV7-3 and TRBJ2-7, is GAGVSQTPSNKVTEKGKYVELRCDPISGHTALYWYRQSLGQGPEFLIYFQGTGAADDSGLPNDRFFAVRPEGSVSTLKIQRTERGDSAVYLCASSFLTSGSHEQYFGPGTRLTVT.

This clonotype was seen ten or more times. Here the CDR3 DNA reads TGTGCCAGCAGTTTATCTTTGGGACTGCTTCGGAACGAGCAGTACTTC. It encodes CASSLSLGLLRNEQYF. The genes are TRBV27 and TRBJ2-7, with D possibly TRBD2 on 6 matching bases. The CDR3 has 16 amino acids. The ends were cut back, 0 bases at V and 5 bases at J, with 17 bases in the middle. The germline gives CDR1 MNHEY, CDR2 SMNVEV (reference sequence).

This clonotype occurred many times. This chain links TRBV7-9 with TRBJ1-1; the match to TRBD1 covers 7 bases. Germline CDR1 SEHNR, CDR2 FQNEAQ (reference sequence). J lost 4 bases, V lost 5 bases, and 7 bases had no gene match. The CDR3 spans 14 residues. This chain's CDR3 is CASSGGQVITEAFF. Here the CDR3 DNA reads TGTGCCAGCAGCGGAGGACAGGTCATCACTGAAGCTTTCTTT.

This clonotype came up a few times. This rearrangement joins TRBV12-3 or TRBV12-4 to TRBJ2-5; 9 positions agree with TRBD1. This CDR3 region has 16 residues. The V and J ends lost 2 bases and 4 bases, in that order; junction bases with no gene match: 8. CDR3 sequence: CASSLPYRGQVETQYF. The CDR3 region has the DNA TGTGCCAGCAGTTTACCTTACAGGGGGCAGGTAGAGACCCAGTACTTC.

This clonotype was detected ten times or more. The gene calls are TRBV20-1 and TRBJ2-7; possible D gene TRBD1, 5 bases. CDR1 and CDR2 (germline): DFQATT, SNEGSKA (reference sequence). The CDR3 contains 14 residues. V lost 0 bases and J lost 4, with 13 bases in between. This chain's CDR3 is CSARDPQAGYEQYF. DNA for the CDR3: TGCAGTGCTAGAGATCCGCAAGCAGGGTACGAGCAGTACTTC.

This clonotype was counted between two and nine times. The CDR3 nucleotides read TGTGCCAGCAGCACTACCCCCACTGAAGCTTTCTTT. Translated, it gives CASSTTPTEAFF. The chain joins TRBV5-5 to TRBJ1-1; the D is unclear. Germline assignment: CDR1 SGHKS and CDR2 YYEKEE (reference sequence). Trimming removed 4 bases from V and 4 bases from J, with 8 bases in between. CDR3 size: 12 residues. The full variable domain, completed using reference TRBV5-5 and TRBJ1-1, is DAGVTQSPTHLIKTRGQQVTLRCSPISGHKSVSWYQQVLGQGPQFIFQYYEKEERGRGNFPDRFSARQFPNYSSELNVNALLLGDSALYLCASSTTPTEAFFGQGTRLTVV.

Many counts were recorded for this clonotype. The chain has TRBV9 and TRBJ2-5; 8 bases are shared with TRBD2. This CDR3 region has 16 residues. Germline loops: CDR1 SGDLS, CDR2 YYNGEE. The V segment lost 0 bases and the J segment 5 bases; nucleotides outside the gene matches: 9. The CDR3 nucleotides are TGTGCCAGCAGCGTAGCTTCAGCGGGAGACGTGGAGACCCAGTACTTC. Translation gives CASSVASAGDVETQYF.

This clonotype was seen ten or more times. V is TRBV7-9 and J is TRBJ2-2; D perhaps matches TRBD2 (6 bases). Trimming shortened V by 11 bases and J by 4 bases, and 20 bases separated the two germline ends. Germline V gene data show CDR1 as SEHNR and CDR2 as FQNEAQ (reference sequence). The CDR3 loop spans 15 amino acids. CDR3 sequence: CAGHPGGGGTGELFF. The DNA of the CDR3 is TGTGCCGGCCACCCTGGTGGGGGAGGCACCGGGGAGCTGTTTTTT.

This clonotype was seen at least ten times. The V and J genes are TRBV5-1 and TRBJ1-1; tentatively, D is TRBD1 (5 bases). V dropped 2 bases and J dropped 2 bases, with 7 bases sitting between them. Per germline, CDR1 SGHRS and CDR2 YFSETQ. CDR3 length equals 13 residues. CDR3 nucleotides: TGCGCCAGCAGCTTAGGACATAACACTGAAGCTTTCTTT. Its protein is CASSLGHNTEAFF.

CDR3 residues: CASSASSGSFSYEQYF. The DNA for the CDR3 is TGTGCCAGCAGCGCTTCGTCAGGCAGCTTTTCCTACGAGCAGTACTTC. The rearrangement joins TRBV11-2 to TRBJ2-7, with no clear D. Germline V gene lookup returns CDR1 SGHAT and CDR2 FQNNGV. The CDR3 spans 16 residues. V dropped 5 bases and J dropped 1 base, with 18 bases sitting between them.

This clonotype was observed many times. The chain's CDR3 is CASSSSGRKSGELFF. CDR3 nucleotides: TGTGCCAGTAGTAGTAGCGGGAGGAAGTCCGGGGAGCTGTTTTTT. The chain uses TRBV19 and TRBJ2-2; 10 nucleotides line up with TRBD2. The junction had 5 bases not matched to a gene; V was cut back by 4 bases and J by 6 bases. This CDR3 contains 15 residues. The germline gives CDR1 LNHDA, CDR2 SQIVND (reference sequence).

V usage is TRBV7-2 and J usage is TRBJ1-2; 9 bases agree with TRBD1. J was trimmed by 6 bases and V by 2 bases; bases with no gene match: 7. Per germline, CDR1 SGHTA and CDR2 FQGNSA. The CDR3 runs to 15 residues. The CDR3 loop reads CASSLTRQGDNGYTF. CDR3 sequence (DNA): TGTGCCAGCAGCTTAACCCGACAGGGGGATAATGGCTACACCTTC.